The 25 T cell receptor beta chains below were found in one sample sequenced in a study of human versus mouse CDR3 diversity and MHC coevolution. TCRdb's copy holds only in-frame clones and misses some; the assay was immunoSEQ multiplex PCR. Among some 60,000 clones listed, approximately 94% were seen once. Sequencing was done on a sample of naive CD4+ T cells from blood. Subset specified: CD45RO-negative CD62L-positive naive CD4 T cells. All receptors derive from a person aged 55 to 69 in good health.

The chain is built from TRBV19 and TRBJ1-5; tentative D call: TRBD1 (5 bases). Germline V lookup: CDR1 LNHDA, CDR2 SQIVND (reference sequence). V lost 6 bases, J lost 0 bases, and 12 bases lay in between. This CDR3 region has 15 residues. The CDR3 loop is CASSQARDSNQPQHF. In DNA form, the CDR3 reads TGTGCCAGTAGCCAAGCCAGGGATAGCAATCAGCCCCAGCATTTT.

The genes are TRBV6-5 and TRBJ2-4; 10 bases are a match to TRBD1. Looked up from germline, CDR1 is MNHEY and CDR2 is SVGAGI. Trimming took 4 bases from V and 6 from J; bases not matched to a gene: 6. This CDR3 spans 15 amino acids. CDR3 region: CASSFRQGAGNIQYF. CDR3 sequence (DNA): TGTGCCAGCAGTTTCCGACAGGGGGCAGGAAACATTCAGTACTTC.

There are a few counts of this clone. V gene TRBV7-8 combines with J gene TRBJ2-3; unclear D gene. The CDR3 loop spans 11 amino acids. Trimming stripped 8 bases from V and 8 bases from J, with 11 bases between. Germline V gene data show CDR1 as SGHVS and CDR2 as FQNEAQ. CDR3 sequence reads: CASSSPGTQYF. CDR3 nucleotides: TGTGCCAGCTCATCCCCGGGTACGCAGTATTTT.

This clone was seen only once. The rearrangement uses TRBV6-6 and TRBJ2-7; 11 nucleotides agree with TRBD2. Looked up from germline, CDR1 is MNHNY and CDR2 is SVGAGI (reference sequence). V dropped 10 bases and J dropped 3; count of bases not matched to a gene: 14. The CDR3 has 16 amino acids. CDR3 sequence reads: CATSGLAGAINYEQYF. CDR3 coding DNA: TGTGCCACCTCAGGACTAGCGGGCGCCATTAACTACGAGCAGTACTTC.

This clone occurred a few times. The rearrangement joins TRBV19 to TRBJ1-3, with D hard to call. The germline gives CDR1 LNHDA, CDR2 SQIVND (reference sequence). The CDR3 length is 17 residues. V was cut by 6 bases and J by 0 bases, with 18 bases left in between. The CDR3 spells CASSLDSRQSSGNTIYF. CDR3 sequence (DNA): TGTGCCAGTAGCCTAGATAGTCGGCAGAGCTCTGGAAACACCATATATTTT. Looking up the rest from reference TRBV19 and TRBJ1-3 gives the full variable domain: DGGITQSPKYLFRKEGQNVTLSCEQNLNHDAMYWYRQDPGQGLRLIYYSQIVNDFQKGDIAEGYSVSREKKESFPLTVTSAQKNPTAFYLCASSLDSRQSSGNTIYFGEGSWLTVV.

This clone came up once. The CDR3, as DNA: TGCAGCGGGCGGACAGATGGCTACGAGCAGTACTTC. Translated: CSGRTDGYEQYF. The gene calls are TRBV29-1 and TRBJ2-7; D might be TRBD1 (6 bases). V lost 7 bases and J 3 bases, leaving 13 bases between the germline ends. This CDR3 spans 12 amino acids. Germline-derived CDR1 and CDR2 are SQVTM and ANQGSEA.

The chain employs TRBV9 and TRBJ1-4, with D tentatively TRBD1 (5 bases). The CDR3 runs to 15 residues. Germline V gene lookup returns CDR1 SGDLS and CDR2 YYNGEE. Trimming took 5 bases from V and 0 from J, leaving 11 bases between them. CDR3 residues: CASSRGDSTNEKLFF. The CDR3 DNA reads as TGTGCCAGCAGTCGGGGGGATTCAACTAATGAAAAACTGTTTTTT.

Regarding this clone: Other DNA sequences from this sample encode an identical CDR3 as well. The chain links TRBV5-1 to TRBJ2-3; 7 bases line up with TRBD1. V shed 2 bases, J shed 1 base, and the junction held 1 base outside the gene matches. The CDR3 loop spans 14 amino acids. Germline V CDR1 and CDR2: SGHRS, YFSETQ. CDR3 DNA sequence: TGCGCCAGCAGCTTAGGGACAGGCACAGATACGCAGTATTTT. This encodes CASSLGTGTDTQYF.

The chain is built from TRBV28 and TRBJ2-7; TRBD1 might be the D (6 bases). Trimming took off 5 bases at V and 1 base at J, with 15 bases between the two ends. Per germline, CDR1 MDHEN and CDR2 SYDVKM. This CDR3 spans 15 amino acids. The CDR3 bases are TGTGCCAGCAGTGTCGCGACAGGCAAGTCCTACGAGCAGTACTTC. This sequence encodes CASSVATGKSYEQYF.

This chain joins TRBV5-4 and TRBJ2-7, with 14 nucleotides matching TRBD2. V lost 4 bases to trimming and J lost 4 bases; unmatched junction nucleotides: 4. Germline CDR1 SGHNT, CDR2 YYREEE (reference sequence). The CDR3 extends over 15 amino acids. CDR3 sequence: CASSLGLAGVYEQYF. The CDR3 DNA is TGTGCCAGCAGCCTGGGACTAGCGGGAGTGTACGAGCAGTACTTC.

The rearrangement links TRBV5-1 to TRBJ2-7; 7 bases align to TRBD2. The CDR3 loop spans 15 amino acids. With V trimmed by 4 bases and J by 4 bases, 11 bases remained unmatched. In germline, CDR1 is SGHRS, CDR2 YFSETQ. The CDR3 region is CASSPRASGAYEQYF. CDR3 DNA sequence: TGCGCCAGCAGCCCCCGGGCTAGCGGAGCATACGAGCAGTACTTC.

J is TRBJ2-5 and V is TRBV5-4, with 10 bases lining up with TRBD2. Germline values: CDR1 SGHNT, CDR2 YYREEE (reference sequence). J gave up 5 bases and V 5 bases, and 9 bases lay outside the gene matches. This CDR3 spans 15 amino acids. The chain's CDR3 is CASSSKREGLETQYF. The CDR3, as DNA: TGTGCCAGCAGTTCTAAGCGGGAGGGCCTCGAGACCCAGTACTTC.

J is TRBJ2-7 and V is TRBV7-9; TRBD1 agrees at 10 bases. After removal of 4 bases from V and 1 base from J, the junction contained 4 bases not matched to a gene. The CDR3 is 15 amino acids. Germline CDR1 SEHNR, CDR2 FQNEAQ (reference sequence). The CDR3 is CASSSGQGDSYEQYF. The CDR3 nucleotides are TGTGCCAGCAGCTCCGGACAGGGGGATTCCTACGAGCAGTACTTC.

This chain joins TRBV27 and TRBJ1-2; 10 nucleotides align to TRBD1. With V trimmed by 3 bases and J by 6 bases, 1 base remained unmatched. The CDR3 is 13 amino acids. Per the germline V gene, CDR1 is MNHEY and CDR2 is SMNVEV (reference sequence). DNA of the CDR3: TGTGCCAGCAGTTTCGGACAGGGGGATGGCTACACCTTC. Its translation is CASSFGQGDGYTF.

V is TRBV5-1 and J is TRBJ2-5; 8 bases align to TRBD2. The CDR3 length is 14 residues. V lost 6 bases to trimming and J lost 3 bases; unmatched junction nucleotides: 7. The germline V gene encodes CDR1 SGHRS and CDR2 YFSETQ. This CDR3 reads CASTTGTREETQYF. In DNA form, the CDR3 reads TGCGCCAGCACCACCGGGACTAGAGAAGAGACCCAGTACTTC. Together with reference TRBV5-1 and TRBJ2-5, the CDR3 gives the full variable domain: KAGVTQTPRYLIKTRGQQVTLSCSPISGHRSVSWYQQTPGQGLQFLFEYFSETQRNKGNFPGRFSGRQFSNSRSEMNVSTLELGDSALYLCASTTGTREETQYFGPGTRLLVL.

This chain joins TRBV21-1 and TRBJ2-2; the listed D gene, TRBD1, was not tested against the DNA. TRBV21-1 is a listed pseudogene. The CDR3 sequence is 18 residues long. In DNA, the CDR3 is TGTGCCAGCGTGGCATATCAGGTGACAGGGGATTGGACCGGGGAGCTGTTTTTT. Protein: CASVAYQVTGDWTGELFF.

This rearrangement joins TRBV6-1 to TRBJ2-3, with D possibly TRBD1 on 6 matching bases. V lost 2 bases and J lost 4, with 13 bases in between. There are 15 residues in the CDR3. Germline-derived CDR1 and CDR2 are MNHNS and SASEGT. CDR3 sequence reads: CASSEIQGLADTQYF. The CDR3 nucleotides read TGTGCCAGCAGTGAAATACAGGGCTTGGCAGATACGCAGTATTTT.

This chain joins TRBV28 and TRBJ2-3; 14 nucleotides match TRBD2. Per germline, CDR1 MDHEN and CDR2 SYDVKM. J was trimmed by 2 bases and V by 5 bases; bases with no gene match: 9. CDR3 size: 18 residues. The CDR3 loop reads CASSRGLAGGPFTDTQYF. The CDR3 nucleotides are TGTGCCAGCAGTAGAGGACTAGCGGGAGGCCCATTCACAGATACGCAGTATTTT.

The rearrangement uses TRBV5-1 and TRBJ2-7; 8 bases align to TRBD1. The CDR3 is made up of 13 amino acids. Trimming removed 3 bases from V and 4 bases from J; junction bases left unmatched: 3. The V gene's germline CDR1 is SGHRS and CDR2 YFSETQ. Here the CDR3 DNA reads TGCGCCAGCAGCTCATACAGGGGGTACGAGCAGTACTTC. Translated, it gives CASSSYRGYEQYF. Full variable domain (rest looked up from reference TRBV5-1 and TRBJ2-7): KAGVTQTPRYLIKTRGQQVTLSCSPISGHRSVSWYQQTPGQGLQFLFEYFSETQRNKGNFPGRFSGRQFSNSRSEMNVSTLELGDSALYLCASSSYRGYEQYFGPGTRLTVT.

This chain uses TRBV19 with TRBJ1-5, with unresolved D. This CDR3 contains 14 residues. CDR1 and CDR2 (germline): LNHDA, SQIVND (reference sequence). V was clipped by 1 base and J by 5 bases, with 9 bases between them. DNA for the CDR3: TGTGCCAGTAGTATAGCACACCTAGATCAGCCCCAGCATTTT. This encodes CASSIAHLDQPQHF.

CDR3 sequence reads: CASSFIRGGYNEQFF. Written as DNA, the CDR3 is TGTGCCAGCAGCTTCATTCGCGGAGGATACAATGAGCAGTTCTTC. The chain combines TRBV11-2 with TRBJ2-1, with D possibly TRBD2 on 5 matching bases. Trimming took 3 bases from V and 4 from J, leaving 13 bases between them. Germline V CDR1 and CDR2: SGHAT, FQNNGV. The CDR3 length is 15 residues.

In DNA, the CDR3 is TGCGCCAGCAGGCCGACAGGGGGGGAACAGACCCAGTACTTC. It is translated as CASRPTGGEQTQYF. The genes are TRBV23-1 and TRBJ2-5, with 9 nucleotides matching TRBD1. TRBV23-1 is classed as an ORF, of uncertain function. CDR3 length: 14 residues. The J segment lost 6 bases and the V segment lost 6 bases, leaving 8 bases of the junction unmatched.

The rearrangement links TRBV5-5 to TRBJ1-1, with 7 bases lining up with TRBD1. This CDR3 is built from 15 residues. CDR1 is SGHKS and CDR2 is YYEKEE in the germline V gene (reference sequence). The V and J ends lost 7 bases and 6 bases, in that order; junction bases with no gene match: 15. In DNA form, the CDR3 reads TGTGCCAGCTCCCGCTCAGGGGGTTCGGCCTCTGAAGCTTTCTTT. Its translation: CASSRSGGSASEAFF.

J is TRBJ2-5 and V is TRBV5-1, with TRBD2 matching over 8 bases. Germline V lookup: CDR1 SGHRS, CDR2 YFSETQ. The CDR3 covers 16 residues. The V segment lost 4 bases and the J segment 2 bases; nucleotides outside the gene matches: 10. CDR3 loop: CASSPSAGLAQETQYF. CDR3 DNA: TGCGCCAGCAGCCCCTCGGCCGGACTAGCTCAAGAGACCCAGTACTTC.

The V call is TRBV2, the J call TRBJ1-2; TRBD1 might be the D (5 bases). Trimming pared 8 bases from V and 4 bases from J, leaving 14 bases between. The CDR3 consists of 13 residues. The germline CDR1 and CDR2 sequences are SNHLY and FYNNEI. Written as DNA, the CDR3 is TGTGCCAGCGGGGGGGGACTCGGCTATGGCTACACCTTC. It yields the protein CASGGGLGYGYTF.